One sample yielded the 18 T cell receptor beta chains listed below, sequenced in a study of Graves' ophthalmopathy and Graves' hyperthyroidism. RNA transcripts were the template, and TCR beta CDR3 regions were amplified from them. The workflow started with a first-round RT-PCR run with HTBI primers and then moved on to a second-round multiplex PCR. TCRdb reanalysed the multiplex PCR reads using MiXCR and keeps one entry per CDR3 protein. The sample comprises 450,000 or so distinct CDR3 sequences, over 13% of which are singletons, and approximately 9.8% rests with the top ten. Sequenced sample: blood. These receptor sequences come from a woman aged 25 to 39 with Graves' ophthalmopathy.

In its sample, this clonotype was seen many times. The chain couples TRBV2 to TRBJ2-4; 7 positions agree with TRBD1. CDR3 length: 12 residues. Germline CDR1 and CDR2: SNHLY and FYNNEI. J was trimmed by 6 bases and V by 7 bases; bases with no gene match: 3. CDR3 region: CASTRDRNIQYF. The DNA for the CDR3 is TGTGCCAGCACCCGGGACAGAAACATTCAGTACTTC.

This clonotype occurred many times. The chain links TRBV15 to TRBJ2-7; 11 bases are a match to TRBD1. CDR1 is LNHNV and CDR2 is YYDKDF in the germline V gene (reference sequence). Trimming cost V 0 bases and J 6 bases; bases outside gene matches: 4. The CDR3 has 15 amino acids. CDR3 bases: TGTGCCACCAGCAGAGAGCCCGGGACAGGGGGCGAGCAGTACTTC. Amino acids: CATSREPGTGGEQYF. The whole variable domain, filled in from reference TRBV15 and TRBJ2-7, reads DAMVIQNPRYQVTQFGKPVTLSCSQTLNHNVMYWYQQKSSQAPKLLFHYYDKDFNNEADTPDNFQSRRPNTSFCFLDIRSPGLGDTAMYLCATSREPGTGGEQYFGPGTRLTVT.

This clonotype was seen repeatedly, ten times or more. This chain uses TRBV7-8 with TRBJ2-7, with D maybe TRBD2 (6 bases). Germline lookup yields CDR1 SGHVS and CDR2 FQNEAQ. The CDR3 is 11 amino acids. Trimming removed 1 base at V and 9 bases at J, with 7 bases between. CDR3 region: CASSLDGGQYF. Written as DNA, the CDR3 is TGTGCCAGCAGCTTAGACGGGGGGCAGTACTTC.

This clonotype was counted at least ten times. The gene calls are TRBV28 and TRBJ1-3; no clear D gene. Germline lookup yields CDR1 MDHEN and CDR2 SYDVKM. The CDR3 totals 15 residues. The V end lost 6 bases, the J end lost 0 bases, and 12 bases lay between the germline ends. The CDR3 DNA reads TGTGCCAGCAGCCCCAGAGGATTCTCTGGAAACACCATATATTTT. The encoded protein is CASSPRGFSGNTIYF.

In its sample, this clonotype was seen a few times. V and J are TRBV12-3 or TRBV12-4 and TRBJ1-2; D is perhaps TRBD1 (5 bases). Trimming stripped 10 bases from V and 4 bases from J, with 13 bases between. The CDR3 consists of 12 residues. The CDR3 reads CANTRGSYGYTF. CDR3 nucleotide sequence: TGTGCCAACACAAGGGGCAGCTATGGCTACACCTTC.

This clonotype was found many times. The chain combines TRBV12-3 or TRBV12-4 with TRBJ1-1; possible D gene TRBD1, 6 bases. CDR3 length: 14 residues. V was shortened by 6 bases and J by 3 bases, with 14 bases between the two germline ends. The DNA for the CDR3 is TGTGCCAGCAGCCTCTACAGGGATTACACTGAAGCTTTCTTT. It yields the protein CASSLYRDYTEAFF.

In its sample, this clonotype was seen many times. The V gene is TRBV29-1, the J gene TRBJ2-7; possible D gene TRBD1, 5 bases. V shed 5 bases and J shed 2 bases, with 10 bases lying between them. CDR1 is SQVTM, CDR2 ANQGSEA, per germline. The CDR3 is made up of 12 amino acids. The CDR3: CSVLGLAYEQYF. In nucleotides, the CDR3 is TGCAGCGTTCTGGGGCTAGCCTACGAGCAGTACTTC.

V and J are TRBV19 and TRBJ1-2, with 7 bases aligning to TRBD1. The trim removed 3 bases at V and 0 bases at J, leaving 1 base unmatched. Per the germline V gene, CDR1 is LNHDA and CDR2 is SQIVND (reference sequence). CDR3 length: 14 amino acids. The CDR3 region is CASSIQGANYGYTF. The CDR3 DNA is TGTGCCAGTAGTATCCAGGGGGCTAACTATGGCTACACCTTC. Together with reference TRBV19 and TRBJ1-2, the CDR3 gives the full variable domain: DGGITQSPKYLFRKEGQNVTLSCEQNLNHDAMYWYRQDPGQGLRLIYYSQIVNDFQKGDIAEGYSVSREKKESFPLTVTSAQKNPTAFYLCASSIQGANYGYTFGSGTRLTVV.

This clonotype occurred many times. V usage is TRBV19 and J usage is TRBJ1-1, with 8 bases identical to TRBD1. Germline assignment: CDR1 LNHDA and CDR2 SQIVND (reference sequence). J lost 4 bases, V lost 5 bases, and 3 bases had no gene match. The CDR3 consists of 13 residues. CDR3 in DNA: TGTGCCAGTAGTCGGACAGGGACCACTGAAGCTTTCTTT. Its translation is CASSRTGTTEAFF.

This clonotype was found many times. The chain recombines TRBV30 with TRBJ2-2; 7 bases fit TRBD2. Looked up from germline, CDR1 is GTSNPN and CDR2 is SVGIG (reference sequence). CDR3 length equals 13 residues. Losses at the gene ends were 2 bases for V and 7 bases for J; bases not matched to a gene: 4. CDR3 region: CAWSSREIGELFF. The CDR3 region has the DNA TGTGCCTGGAGTTCGCGGGAGATCGGGGAGCTGTTTTTT.

This clonotype was counted at least ten times. The gene calls are TRBV15 and TRBJ1-5; D not certain. CDR1 and CDR2 (germline): LNHNV, YYDKDF (reference sequence). The CDR3 totals 15 residues. Trimming left V 0 bases short and J 3 bases short, with 9 bases between. The CDR3 DNA follows: TGTGCCACCAGCAGAGATTGGGCCCTCAATCAGCCCCAGCATTTT. Encoded protein: CATSRDWALNQPQHF.

The chain couples TRBV30 to TRBJ1-5; D unresolved. The V gene lost 1 base and the J gene lost 3 bases, with 7 bases spanning the gap. This CDR3 has 13 amino acids. Germline CDR1 GTSNPN, CDR2 SVGIG (reference sequence). CDR3 loop: CAWSDSFNQPQHF. The CDR3 bases are TGTGCCTGGAGTGACAGCTTCAATCAGCCCCAGCATTTT.

This clonotype was observed many times. The chain employs TRBV6-4 and TRBJ1-2; weak D call: TRBD1 (5 bases). Germline V gene lookup returns CDR1 MRHNA and CDR2 SNTAGT. The CDR3 length is 14 residues. V lost 8 bases to trimming and J lost 2 bases, with 15 bases between them. CDR3 DNA: TGTGCCAGCCCTACATACCGGGACAACTATGGCTACACCTTC. This sequence encodes CASPTYRDNYGYTF.

The chain recombines TRBV2 with TRBJ2-7, with a tentative D call TRBD2 (6 bases). Germline V gives CDR1 SNHLY, CDR2 FYNNEI. The CDR3 runs 16 residues. The V gene lost 5 bases and the J gene lost 4 bases, with 21 bases spanning the gap. The CDR3, as DNA: TGTGCCAGCAGTCTCCGACACCCCCGAGGACTATACGAGCAGTACTTC. Amino acid sequence: CASSLRHPRGLYEQYF.

The sample holds many counts of this clonotype. The chain couples TRBV6-1 to TRBJ2-3; 11 bases agree with TRBD2. Germline V CDR1 and CDR2: MNHNS, SASEGT. V shed 6 bases, J shed 5 bases, and the junction held 7 bases outside the gene matches. The CDR3 sequence is 15 residues long. The CDR3 protein is CASSALAGEVDTQYF. DNA of the CDR3: TGTGCCAGCAGCGCACTAGCGGGGGAGGTAGATACGCAGTATTTT.

Ten or more counts support this clonotype. J is TRBJ1-5 and V is TRBV10-3; no clear D gene. The CDR3 is made up of 14 amino acids. Trimming removed 8 bases from V and 3 bases from J, with 14 bases in between. From germline, CDR1 is ENHRY and CDR2 SYGVKD. CDR3 amino acids: CAIGRDTPNQPQHF. Here the CDR3 DNA reads TGTGCCATCGGGCGGGATACTCCCAATCAGCCCCAGCATTTT.

This clonotype was picked up many times. This chain links TRBV6-1 with TRBJ1-1; D might be TRBD1 (5 bases). The CDR3 loop spans 14 amino acids. Germline CDR1 is MNHNS and CDR2 is SASEGT. The V end was cut by 6 bases, the J end by 0 bases, with 11 bases between. Here the CDR3 reads CASREQALNTEAFF. The CDR3 nucleotides are TGTGCCAGCAGGGAACAGGCCTTGAACACTGAAGCTTTCTTT.

This clonotype was seen ten or more times. V gene TRBV7-2 combines with J gene TRBJ1-2, with a tentative D call TRBD1 (6 bases). This CDR3 is built from 12 residues. The ends were cut back, 6 bases at V and 7 bases at J, with 12 bases in the middle. Germline V lookup: CDR1 SGHTA, CDR2 FQGNSA. The DNA of the CDR3 is TGTGCCAGCAGTTCCACGGACAGTGGCTACACCTTC. Residues: CASSSTDSGYTF.